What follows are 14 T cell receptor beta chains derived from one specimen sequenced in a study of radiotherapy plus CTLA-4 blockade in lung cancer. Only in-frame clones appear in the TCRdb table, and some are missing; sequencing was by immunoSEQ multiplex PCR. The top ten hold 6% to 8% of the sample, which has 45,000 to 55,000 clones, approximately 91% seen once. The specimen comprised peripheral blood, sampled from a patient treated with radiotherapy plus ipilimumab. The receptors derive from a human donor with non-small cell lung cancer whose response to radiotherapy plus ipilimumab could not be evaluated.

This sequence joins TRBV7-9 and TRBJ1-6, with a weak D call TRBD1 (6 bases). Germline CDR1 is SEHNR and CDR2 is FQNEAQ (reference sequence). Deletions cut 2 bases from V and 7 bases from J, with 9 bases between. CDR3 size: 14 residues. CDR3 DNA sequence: TGTGCCAGCAGCTTAACCAGGGGAAATTCACCCCTCCACTTT. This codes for CASSLTRGNSPLHF.

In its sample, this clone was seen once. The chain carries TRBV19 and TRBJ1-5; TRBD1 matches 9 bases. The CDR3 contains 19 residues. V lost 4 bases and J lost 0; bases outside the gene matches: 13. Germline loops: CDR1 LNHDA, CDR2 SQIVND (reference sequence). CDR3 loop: CASSRQQGARLYSNQPQHF. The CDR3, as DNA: TGTGCCAGTAGTAGGCAACAGGGGGCCCGCCTCTATAGCAATCAGCCCCAGCATTTT. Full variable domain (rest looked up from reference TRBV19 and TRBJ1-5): DGGITQSPKYLFRKEGQNVTLSCEQNLNHDAMYWYRQDPGQGLRLIYYSQIVNDFQKGDIAEGYSVSREKKESFPLTVTSAQKNPTAFYLCASSRQQGARLYSNQPQHFGDGTRLSIL.

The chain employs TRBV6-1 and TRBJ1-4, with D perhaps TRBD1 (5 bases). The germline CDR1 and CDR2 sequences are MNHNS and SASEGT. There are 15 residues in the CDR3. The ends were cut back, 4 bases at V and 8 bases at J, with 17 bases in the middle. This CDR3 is CASSGWAQGREKLFF. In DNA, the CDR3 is TGTGCCAGCAGTGGATGGGCGCAGGGAAGGGAAAAACTGTTTTTT.

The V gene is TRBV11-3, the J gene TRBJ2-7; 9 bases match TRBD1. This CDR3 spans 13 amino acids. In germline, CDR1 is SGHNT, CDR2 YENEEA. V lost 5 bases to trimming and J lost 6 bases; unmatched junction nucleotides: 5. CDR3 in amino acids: CASSPRDRVEQYF. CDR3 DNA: TGTGCCAGCAGCCCCCGGGACAGGGTCGAGCAGTACTTC.

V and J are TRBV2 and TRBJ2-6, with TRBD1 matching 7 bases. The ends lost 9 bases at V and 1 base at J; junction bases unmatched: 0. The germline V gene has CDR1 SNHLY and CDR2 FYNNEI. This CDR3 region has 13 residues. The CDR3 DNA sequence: TGTGCCAGGACAGGGTCTGGGGCCAACGTCCTGACTTTC. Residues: CARTGSGANVLTF.

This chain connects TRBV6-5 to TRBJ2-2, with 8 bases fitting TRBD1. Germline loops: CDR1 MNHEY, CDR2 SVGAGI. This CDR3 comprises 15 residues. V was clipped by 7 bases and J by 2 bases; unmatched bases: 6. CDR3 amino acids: CASILDRGNTGELFF. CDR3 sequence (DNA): TGTGCCAGCATTCTAGACAGGGGAAACACCGGGGAGCTGTTTTTT.

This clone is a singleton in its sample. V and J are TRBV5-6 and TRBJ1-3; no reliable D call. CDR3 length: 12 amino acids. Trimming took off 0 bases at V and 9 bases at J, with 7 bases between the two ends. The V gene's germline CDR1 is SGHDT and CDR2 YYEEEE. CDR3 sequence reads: CASSLGGSTIYF. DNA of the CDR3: TGTGCCAGCAGCTTGGGAGGCAGCACCATATATTTT.

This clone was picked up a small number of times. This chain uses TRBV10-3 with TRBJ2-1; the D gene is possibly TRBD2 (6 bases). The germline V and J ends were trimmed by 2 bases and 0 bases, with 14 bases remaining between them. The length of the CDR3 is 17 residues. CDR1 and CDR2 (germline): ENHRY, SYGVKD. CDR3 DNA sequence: TGTGCCATCAGTGAGCCAGACGGGGGTAGCTCCTACAATGAGCAGTTCTTC. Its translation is CAISEPDGGSSYNEQFF.

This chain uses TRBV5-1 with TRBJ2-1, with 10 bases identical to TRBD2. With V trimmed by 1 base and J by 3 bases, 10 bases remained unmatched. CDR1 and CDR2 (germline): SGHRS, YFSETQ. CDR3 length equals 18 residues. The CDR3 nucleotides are TGCGCCAGCAGCTTGAAGCGGGGGGGCCCCAGGGTCTACAATGAGCAGTTCTTC. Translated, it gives CASSLKRGGPRVYNEQFF.

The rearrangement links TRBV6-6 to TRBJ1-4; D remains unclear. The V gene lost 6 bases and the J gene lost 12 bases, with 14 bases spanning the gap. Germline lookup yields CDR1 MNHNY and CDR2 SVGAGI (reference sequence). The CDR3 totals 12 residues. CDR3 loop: CASSHLVAELFF. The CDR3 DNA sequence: TGTGCCAGCAGCCACCTGGTTGCGGAACTGTTTTTT.

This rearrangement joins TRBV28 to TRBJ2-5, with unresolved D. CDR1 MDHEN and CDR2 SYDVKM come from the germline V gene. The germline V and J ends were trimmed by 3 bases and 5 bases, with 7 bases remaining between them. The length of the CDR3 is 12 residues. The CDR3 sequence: CASSLPGETQYF. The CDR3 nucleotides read TGTGCCAGCAGTTTGCCCGGGGAGACCCAGTACTTC.

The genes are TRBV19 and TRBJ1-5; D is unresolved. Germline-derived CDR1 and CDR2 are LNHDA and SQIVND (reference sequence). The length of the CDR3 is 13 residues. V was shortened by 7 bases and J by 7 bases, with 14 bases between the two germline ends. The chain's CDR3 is CASMGGEGQPQHF. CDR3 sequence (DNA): TGTGCCAGTATGGGCGGGGAAGGGCAGCCCCAGCATTTT.

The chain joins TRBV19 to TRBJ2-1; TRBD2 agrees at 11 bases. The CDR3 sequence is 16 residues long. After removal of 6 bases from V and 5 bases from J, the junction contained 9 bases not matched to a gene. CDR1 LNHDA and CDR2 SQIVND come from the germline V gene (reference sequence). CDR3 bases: TGTGCCAGTAGCGTCACCCTAGCGGGGGGCAACAATGAGCAGTTCTTC. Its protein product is CASSVTLAGGNNEQFF.

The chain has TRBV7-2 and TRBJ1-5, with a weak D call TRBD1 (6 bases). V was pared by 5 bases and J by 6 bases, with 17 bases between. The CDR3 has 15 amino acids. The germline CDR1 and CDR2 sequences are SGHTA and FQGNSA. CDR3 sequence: CASSQGRGGGQPQHF. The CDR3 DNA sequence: TGTGCCAGCAGCCAGGGTCGGGGAGGGGGTCAGCCCCAGCATTTT.